The 17 T cell receptor beta chains listed next were all sequenced from one sample in a study of T cells in Graves' hyperthyroidism and ophthalmopathy. Amplified TCR beta CDR3 regions came from RNA transcripts. A first-round RT-PCR of the TCR CDR3 used the HTBI primer set. TCRdb processed the multiplex PCR reads anew with MiXCR; each CDR3 protein has one entry. Among hundreds of thousands of distinct CDR3 sequences listed, approximately 19% were seen once. Sequences were obtained from blood. The receptors originated from a woman aged 50 to 65 with Graves' hyperthyroidism that later progressed to Graves' ophthalmopathy.

This clonotype was recorded many times. V and J are TRBV5-1 and TRBJ1-1; tentative D call: TRBD1 (6 bases). Germline V gives CDR1 SGHRS, CDR2 YFSETQ. The CDR3 extends over 16 amino acids. V lost 0 bases, J lost 3 bases, and 15 bases lay in between. CDR3 loop: CASSLVATQGYTEAFF. As DNA, the CDR3 is TGCGCCAGCAGCTTGGTGGCAACGCAGGGGTACACTGAAGCTTTCTTT.

The chain joins TRBV27 to TRBJ1-1; tentative D call: TRBD1 (6 bases). The CDR3 extends over 16 amino acids. The V and J ends lost 5 bases and 7 bases respectively, with 23 bases between them. Looked up from germline, CDR1 is MNHEY and CDR2 is SMNVEV (reference sequence). In nucleotides, the CDR3 is TGTGCCAGCAGTCAATTGTGGGGGGGGGCGTTTGGTGAAGCTTTCTTT. Translation gives CASSQLWGGAFGEAFF.

This sequence joins TRBV5-5 and TRBJ2-3; possibly TRBD1 for D (5 bases). The CDR3 contains 16 residues. Germline CDR1 is SGHKS and CDR2 is YYEKEE (reference sequence). Trimming shortened V by 0 bases and J by 5 bases, and 16 bases separated the two germline ends. Here the CDR3 reads CASSLVVTAMGDTQYF. The CDR3 coding sequence is TGTGCCAGCAGCTTGGTCGTGACAGCGATGGGAGATACGCAGTATTTT.

The sample holds a few counts of this clonotype. The junction does not match germline at one end; this may be a read error. The V and J genes are TRBV19 and TRBJ1-1, with a weak D call TRBD1 (5 bases). This CDR3 region has 14 residues. CDR1 is LNHDA and CDR2 is SQIVND in the germline V gene (reference sequence). Here the CDR3 DNA reads TGTGCCAGTAGTACCCAGGGTGGGAGCACTGAAGCTTCCTTT. Residues: CASSTQGGSTEASF.

This clonotype was observed many times. V usage is TRBV18 and J usage is TRBJ2-7; D not certain. This CDR3 comprises 16 residues. Trimming removed 1 base from V and 0 bases from J, with 13 bases in between. Per the germline V gene, CDR1 is KGHSH and CDR2 is LQKENI. DNA of the CDR3: TGTGCCAGCTCACCACTAACAGTGAAAAGCTCCTACGAGCAGTACTTC. It is translated as CASSPLTVKSSYEQYF.

In this sample, this clonotype turned up many times. The CDR3 is CSARAPLAGGRETQYF. The CDR3 DNA sequence: TGCAGTGCTAGAGCCCCACTAGCGGGGGGGCGAGAGACCCAGTACTTC. This sequence joins TRBV20-1 and TRBJ2-5; TRBD2 matches at 13 bases. With 1 base clipped from V and 4 bases from J, the junction kept 6 bases outside the gene matches. Germline loops: CDR1 DFQATT, CDR2 SNEGSKA (reference sequence). This CDR3 contains 16 residues.

This clonotype was counted only a few times. This chain connects TRBV20-1 to TRBJ1-5; the match to TRBD1 covers 7 bases. The CDR3 consists of 14 residues. V trimming: 3 bases; J trimming: 4 bases; junction bases outside the gene matches: 6. Germline CDR1 is DFQATT and CDR2 is SNEGSKA (reference sequence). The CDR3 DNA reads TGCAGTGCTAGCCGTCCAGGGGGGAATCAGCCCCAGCATTTT. Encoded protein: CSASRPGGNQPQHF.

This clonotype was counted only a few times. The chain employs TRBV19 and TRBJ1-1; a possible D gene is TRBD1 (5 bases). CDR1 is LNHDA and CDR2 is SQIVND in the germline V gene (reference sequence). V shed 8 bases and J shed 4 bases, with 17 bases lying between them. The length of the CDR3 is 14 residues. This CDR3 is CASLADPGGTEAFF. The CDR3 DNA reads as TGTGCCAGTCTTGCGGACCCCGGGGGCACTGAAGCTTTCTTT.

At least ten counts were recorded for this clonotype. The chain joins TRBV12-3 or TRBV12-4 to TRBJ2-6; D is unclear. The CDR3 length is 15 residues. Trimming cost V 5 bases and J 0 bases, with 8 bases left between them. In nucleotides, the CDR3 is TGTGCCAGCAGTCCTGACATCTCTGGGGCCAACGTCCTGACTTTC. Amino acid sequence: CASSPDISGANVLTF.

This chain uses TRBV4-2 with TRBJ2-2, with D tentatively TRBD1 (6 bases). The germline V and J ends were trimmed by 1 base and 1 base, with 7 bases remaining between them. Germline values: CDR1 LGHNA, CDR2 YNFKEQ. This CDR3 comprises 15 residues. The CDR3: CASSQGGQNTGELFF. The CDR3 DNA sequence: TGTGCCAGCAGCCAAGGGGGACAGAACACCGGGGAGCTGTTTTTT.

In its sample, this clonotype was seen many times. The chain combines TRBV20-1 with TRBJ1-1; D is ambiguous. Trimming shortened V by 2 bases and J by 3 bases, and 10 bases separated the two germline ends. The germline gives CDR1 DFQATT, CDR2 SNEGSKA (reference sequence). CDR3 length equals 13 residues. The CDR3 DNA sequence: TGCAGTGCTAGAAGGGATCGGGACACTGAAGCTTTCTTT. Residues: CSARRDRDTEAFF.

The chain combines TRBV2 with TRBJ1-4; possible D gene TRBD1, 6 bases. V lost 3 bases and J 12 bases, leaving 17 bases between the germline ends. In germline, CDR1 is SNHLY, CDR2 FYNNEI. The CDR3 length is 14 residues. CDR3 residues: CASSEFERQDELFF. The CDR3 bases are TGTGCCAGCAGTGAGTTCGAGAGACAGGATGAACTGTTTTTT.

The V call is TRBV7-6, the J call TRBJ1-4; 9 bases agree with TRBD1. CDR1 SGHVS and CDR2 FNYEAQ come from the germline V gene. CDR3 length: 15 residues. V dropped 4 bases and J dropped 3; count of bases not matched to a gene: 3. CDR3 region: CASSWTGEANEKLFF. The CDR3 DNA reads as TGTGCCAGCAGCTGGACAGGGGAGGCTAATGAAAAACTGTTTTTT. Variable domain in full (rest from reference TRBV7-6 and TRBJ1-4): GAGVSQSPRYKVTKRGQDVALRCDPISGHVSLYWYRQALGQGPEFLTYFNYEAQQDKSGLPNDRFSAERPEGSISTLTIQRTEQRDSAMYRCASSWTGEANEKLFFGSGTQLSVL.

The chain recombines TRBV30 with TRBJ2-1; D gene ambiguous. The CDR3 sequence is 14 residues long. Germline loops: CDR1 GTSNPN, CDR2 SVGIG (reference sequence). The V end was cut by 2 bases, the J end by 0 bases, with 8 bases between. The CDR3 region has the DNA TGTGCCTGGAGTCCCCCTCCCTCCTACAATGAGCAGTTCTTC. This sequence encodes CAWSPPPSYNEQFF. Variable domain in full (rest from reference TRBV30 and TRBJ2-1): SQTIHQWPATLVQPVGSPLSLECTVEGTSNPNLYWYRQAAGRGLQLLFYSVGIGQISSEVPQNLSASRPQDRQFILSSKKLLLSDSGFYLCAWSPPPSYNEQFFGPGTRLTVL.

This clonotype was counted between two and nine times. This sequence joins TRBV6-1 and TRBJ1-5, with D unresolved. Germline CDR1 and CDR2: MNHNS and SASEGT. Trimming left V 5 bases short and J 5 bases short, with 10 bases between. The length of the CDR3 is 13 residues. Here the CDR3 DNA reads TGTGCCAGCAGTAGGGAATTCGATCAGCCCCAGCATTTT. It codes for CASSREFDQPQHF.

This clonotype has at least ten counts. The rearrangement joins TRBV7-9 to TRBJ1-1; a possible D gene is TRBD1 (5 bases). Trimming shortened V by 3 bases and J by 3 bases, and 17 bases separated the two germline ends. The CDR3 consists of 16 residues. The germline V gene encodes CDR1 SEHNR and CDR2 FQNEAQ (reference sequence). The CDR3 bases are TGTGCCAGCAGCTTGTCAGGGAGAATTCAGGACACTGAAGCTTTCTTT. Translated, it gives CASSLSGRIQDTEAFF.

About this clonotype itself: Given a much more abundant clone one base away, this may be a read error. This chain uses TRBV12-3 or TRBV12-4 with TRBJ1-1; unclear D gene. The CDR3 extends over 14 amino acids. CDR3 in DNA: TGTGCCAGCAGTTCGGGCCCCATGAACACTGGAGCTTTCTTT. Its translation: CASSSGPMNTGAFF.